What follows is one T cell receptor (beta chain) and its context. Its target is not known. Triplicate sorts of 300,000 cells per CD8+ subset. Cells that were CD45RO-CCR7+CD27+CD95- constituted naive CD8+ T cells. Germline V CDR1 and CDR2: SQVTM, ANQGSEA. The CDR3 covers 13 residues. The data stem from a study of CXCR3-negative and CXCR3-positive naive CD8 T cells. The study's findings and limits: Naive subsets had comparable surface CD5; TCR strength was inferred from TRB CDR3 properties. Diversity in memory CD8+ cells fell much lower than the comparably high levels seen in both naive subsets. For CXCR3-positive naive cells, TRB CDR3s were more hydrophobic than those of CXCR3-negative naive cells.

Carrying UMI labels, the TRB cDNA libraries were prepared through 5' RACE. Using the 5' RACE reads, TCRdb records one entry per CDR3 protein without DNA. The sample totals fewer than 90,000 distinct CDR3 sequences. Specimen: naive CXCR3+ CD8+ T cells from blood. Subset here: CD45RO-CCR7+CD27+CD95- naive CD8+ T cells expressing CXCR3 (TNR3+). This clonotype was obtained from a human donor in good health. Some clones in this sample may be carry-over from other donors' samples. This chain uses TRBV29-1 with TRBJ2-5. CDR3 sequence reads: CSVEGAFGETQYF.